The 25 T cell receptor beta chains in this list originate from one sample, sequenced in a study of CD8+ T cells in alopecia areata (dated by TCRdb to 2016 to 2018). The time point label on this specimen signifies: less than five weeks on oral tofacitinib. The treatment or condition label for this specimen denotes: oral pan-JAK inhibitor, 5-10 mg twice daily. Library creation used the immunoSEQ multiplex PCR assay. RNA was extracted from all samples and reverse transcribed into cDNA, which served as template for TCR sequencing. In its TCRdb copy, this immuneACCESS table keeps in-frame sequences only and misses some clones. Where compared with another copy, unresolved V genes explain less than half of these, and the others have no known cause. The sample contains roughly 120,000 clones, more than 45% of them found a single time. The biggest ten clones account for roughly 0.5% of the sample. The sequencing here drew on CD4+ T cells sorted from blood, taken at week 4, from a patient treated with tofacitinib. The source is a human donor with alopecia areata.

The genes are TRBV9 and TRBJ1-5; D gene uncertain. The CDR3 totals 15 residues. Trimming took 4 bases from V and 0 from J, leaving 11 bases between them. In germline, CDR1 is SGDLS, CDR2 YYNGEE. The CDR3 DNA follows: TGTGCCAGCAGCCCCAGCCGAAATAGCAATCAGCCCCAGCATTTT. Translating it yields CASSPSRNSNQPQHF.

The chain carries TRBV2 and TRBJ2-3; D is uncertain. V lost 4 bases and J lost 7, with 6 bases in between. CDR1 and CDR2 (germline): SNHLY, FYNNEI. There are 11 residues in the CDR3. The CDR3 loop is CASSVGYTQYF. The CDR3 bases are TGTGCCAGCAGTGTAGGCTATACGCAGTATTTT.

The chain employs TRBV7-8 and TRBJ2-1, with a possible D match to TRBD2 (5 bases). This CDR3 comprises 14 residues. Trimming pared 5 bases from V and 4 bases from J, leaving 12 bases between. Germline V gene sequence: CDR1 SGHVS, CDR2 FQNEAQ. CDR3 region: CASSPRRGYNEQFF. The CDR3 DNA is TGTGCCAGCAGCCCACGCCGGGGTTACAATGAGCAGTTCTTC.

The chain employs TRBV13 and TRBJ1-5, with D perhaps matching TRBD1 (5 bases). The CDR3 is 14 amino acids. The V and J ends lost 5 bases and 2 bases respectively, with 10 bases between them. In germline, CDR1 is PRHDT, CDR2 FYEKMQ (reference sequence). The CDR3 DNA is TGTGCCAGCAGCCCCGGGGCCCGCAATCAGCCCCAGCATTTT. Translating it yields CASSPGARNQPQHF.

This clone was observed at least ten times. This chain uses TRBV6-1 with TRBJ1-1, with D perhaps matching TRBD1 (5 bases). The ends were cut back, 5 bases at V and 7 bases at J, with 11 bases in the middle. The germline CDR1 and CDR2 sequences are MNHNS and SASEGT. The CDR3 has 12 residues. CDR3 sequence: CASSSVTGEAFF. The CDR3 coding sequence is TGTGCCAGCAGTTCAGTTACAGGTGAAGCTTTCTTT.

The V gene is TRBV5-6, the J gene TRBJ2-1; a possible D gene is TRBD1 (6 bases). CDR3 size: 17 residues. V was cut by 4 bases and J by 0 bases, with 17 bases left in between. Germline CDR1 reads SGHDT; CDR2 reads YYEEEE. The CDR3: CASSNFPGTHSYNEQFF. CDR3 DNA: TGTGCCAGCAGCAACTTCCCCGGGACACACTCCTACAATGAGCAGTTCTTC.

The gene calls are TRBV19 and TRBJ2-7; 7 bases fit TRBD2. In germline, CDR1 is LNHDA, CDR2 SQIVND (reference sequence). This CDR3 has 15 amino acids. Trimming at V came to 1 base and at J to 6 bases, leaving 9 bases not matched to a gene. The CDR3 reads CASSIVRAGAAEQYF. The CDR3 coding sequence is TGTGCCAGTAGTATAGTTCGGGCGGGAGCGGCCGAGCAGTACTTC.

This chain joins TRBV30 and TRBJ1-1; no definite D call. Germline-derived CDR1 and CDR2 are GTSNPN and SVGIG (reference sequence). Deletions cut 4 bases from V and 5 bases from J, with 14 bases between. This CDR3 comprises 13 residues. The CDR3: CAWMKQRQTEAFF. As DNA, the CDR3 is TGTGCCTGGATGAAACAGCGGCAAACTGAAGCTTTCTTT.

The chain joins TRBV29-1 to TRBJ1-1; D remains ambiguous. The germline gives CDR1 SQVTM, CDR2 ANQGSEA. Trimming removed 4 bases at V and 4 bases at J, with 10 bases between. The length of the CDR3 is 12 residues. In DNA, the CDR3 is TGCAGCGTTGGAGCGCCGGGCACTGAAGCTTTCTTT. This sequence encodes CSVGAPGTEAFF.

This clone has more than one count but fewer than ten. This sequence joins TRBV4-2 and TRBJ2-6; D ambiguous. V lost 0 bases and J lost 4, with 10 bases in between. This CDR3 is built from 16 residues. Germline V gene lookup returns CDR1 LGHNA and CDR2 YNFKEQ. CDR3 amino acids: CASSQDLLEGANVLTF. For the CDR3, the DNA is TGTGCCAGCAGCCAAGATTTGCTTGAGGGGGCCAACGTCCTGACTTTC.

The rearrangement links TRBV7-9 to TRBJ1-2; D not certain. The CDR3 totals 14 residues. Germline assignment: CDR1 SEHNR and CDR2 FQNEAQ (reference sequence). The V gene lost 6 bases and the J gene lost 4 bases, with 15 bases spanning the gap. The CDR3 here is CASSPPSIGYGYTF. The CDR3 nucleotides read TGTGCCAGCAGTCCCCCTAGCATCGGCTATGGCTACACCTTC. The variable domain in full, with the rest retrieved from reference TRBV7-9 and TRBJ1-2, is DTGVSQNPRHKITKRGQNVTFRCDPISEHNRLYWYRQTLGQGPEFLTYFQNEAQLEKSRLLSDRFSAERPKGSFSTLEIQRTEQGDSAMYLCASSPPSIGYGYTFGSGTRLTVV.

V gene TRBV5-4 combines with J gene TRBJ2-7, with D possibly matching TRBD2 (5 bases). The germline V gene encodes CDR1 SGHNT and CDR2 YYREEE (reference sequence). With 1 base removed from V and 7 bases from J, the gap between germline ends came to 15 bases. The CDR3 extends over 14 amino acids. DNA of the CDR3: TGTGCCAGCAGCTTGTCGGGAATATCGGGGGAGCAGTACTTC. Amino acid sequence: CASSLSGISGEQYF.

The chain uses TRBV30 and TRBJ1-1; D not resolved. CDR3 length: 14 amino acids. Germline values: CDR1 GTSNPN, CDR2 SVGIG (reference sequence). Trimming pared 2 bases from V and 0 bases from J, leaving 10 bases between. The CDR3 reads CAWSIAAMNTEAFF. Here the CDR3 DNA reads TGTGCCTGGAGTATCGCAGCCATGAACACTGAAGCTTTCTTT.

This chain joins TRBV2 and TRBJ1-5; weak D call: TRBD1 (6 bases). Per the germline V gene, CDR1 is SNHLY and CDR2 is FYNNEI. CDR3 size: 13 residues. Trimming removed 7 bases from V and 0 bases from J, with 7 bases in between. CDR3 in DNA: TGTGCCAGCAAGGACAGTAGCAATCAGCCCCAGCATTTT. It codes for CASKDSSNQPQHF.

This clone was picked up one time. The V gene is TRBV4-1, the J gene TRBJ2-4; tentative D call: TRBD2 (5 bases). CDR3 length: 17 residues. The V gene's germline CDR1 is MGHRA and CDR2 YSYEKL. Trimming cost V 0 bases and J 6 bases, with 18 bases left between them. DNA for the CDR3: TGCGCCAGCAGCCAAGATTTTGGGTTAAGGGAGAGAAACATTCAGTACTTC. Protein product: CASSQDFGLRERNIQYF.

This clone was recorded once. This chain uses TRBV30 with TRBJ2-6; possibly TRBD1 or TRBD2 for D (5 bases each). CDR1 GTSNPN and CDR2 SVGIG come from the germline V gene (reference sequence). CDR3 length: 16 amino acids. V lost 1 base to trimming and J lost 2 bases, with 12 bases between them. The CDR3 region has the DNA TGTGCCTGGAGTGCGATCAGGGACCCTGGGGCCAACGTCCTGACTTTC. Protein: CAWSAIRDPGANVLTF.

The table lists this clone with a few counts. The rearrangement joins TRBV7-9 to TRBJ2-2; D remains unclear. Trimming cost V 6 bases and J 7 bases, with 9 bases left between them. The CDR3 totals 12 residues. Per germline, CDR1 SEHNR and CDR2 FQNEAQ (reference sequence). CDR3 sequence (DNA): TGTGCCAGCAGTCGTCAGGTCGGGGAGCTGTTTTTT. Translating gives CASSRQVGELFF.

In this sample, this clone turned up once. The V and J genes are TRBV29-1 and TRBJ2-2; D is uncertain. The germline V and J ends were trimmed by 2 bases and 1 base, with 2 bases remaining between them. Germline CDR1 is SQVTM and CDR2 is ANQGSEA. There are 12 residues in the CDR3. CDR3 residues: CSVEQNTGELFF. Here the CDR3 DNA reads TGCAGCGTTGAACAGAACACCGGGGAGCTGTTTTTT.

For this clone: Sequence at one end of the junction differs from germline and may be a read error. The rearrangement links TRBV11-2 to TRBJ2-5; TRBD1 or TRBD2 may be the D gene (6 bases each). This CDR3 has 14 amino acids. The germline V gene has CDR1 SGHAT and CDR2 FQNNGV. The chain's CDR3 is CASSLGGGRETQHF. The CDR3 DNA reads TGTGCCAGCAGCTTAGGAGGGGGGCGAGAGACCCAGCACTTC.

The gene calls are TRBV15 and TRBJ2-7; possible D gene TRBD1, 5 bases. CDR1 and CDR2 (germline): LNHNV, YYDKDF (reference sequence). The V gene lost 4 bases and the J gene lost 0 bases, with 10 bases spanning the gap. The CDR3 contains 14 residues. The CDR3 is CATSMEQGSYEQYF. In nucleotides, the CDR3 is TGTGCCACCAGCATGGAGCAGGGCTCCTACGAGCAGTACTTC.

The chain carries TRBV5-1 and TRBJ2-1; possible D gene TRBD2, 6 bases. The germline V and J ends were trimmed by 0 bases and 4 bases, with 23 bases remaining between them. Germline V gene data show CDR1 as SGHRS and CDR2 as YFSETQ. The length of the CDR3 is 19 residues. The CDR3 region has the DNA TGCGCCAGCAGCTTGGGATACGGGACTCCCCGGAGAGGGTACAATGAGCAGTTCTTC. Amino acids: CASSLGYGTPRRGYNEQFF.

V and J are TRBV7-3 and TRBJ2-3, with D possibly TRBD2 on 6 matching bases. Trimming removed 5 bases from V and 0 bases from J, with 12 bases in between. CDR3 length: 15 residues. The germline CDR1 and CDR2 sequences are SGHTA and FQGTGA. The CDR3 sequence is CASSKRDSSTDTQYF. The CDR3 region has the DNA TGTGCCAGCAGCAAACGGGACTCGAGCACAGATACGCAGTATTTT.

The J gene is TRBJ1-2, the V gene TRBV27; D is uncertain. The V end was cut by 3 bases, the J end by 8 bases, with 22 bases between. This CDR3 contains 16 residues. Germline V gene sequence: CDR1 MNHEY, CDR2 SMNVEV (reference sequence). The CDR3 sequence: CASSFSYAPTLGGYTF. The CDR3 DNA is TGTGCCAGCAGTTTCTCCTACGCACCGACCCTGGGAGGCTACACCTTC.

The table lists this clone with a count of one. CDR3 nucleotide sequence: TGTGCCTGGATACCCAGGGGGAACTATGGCTACACCTTC. It codes for CAWIPRGNYGYTF. The rearrangement links TRBV30 to TRBJ1-2; TRBD1 matches at 7 bases. The CDR3 has 13 residues. J was trimmed by 2 bases and V by 4 bases; bases with no gene match: 4. Germline V gene lookup returns CDR1 GTSNPN and CDR2 SVGIG (reference sequence).

The genes are TRBV18 and TRBJ1-1; D unresolved. Trimming cost V 5 bases and J 5 bases, with 18 bases left between them. Germline V gene lookup returns CDR1 KGHSH and CDR2 LQKENI. The CDR3 consists of 15 residues. CDR3 DNA: TGTGCCAGCTCATCCCAATCGCAACGGGATACTGAAGCTTTCTTT. Amino acids: CASSSQSQRDTEAFF.